The rows below give T cell receptor beta chains drawn from one sample of a study of cytomegalovirus exposure and HLA in healthy donors. The protocol was immunoSEQ multiplex PCR, while the TCRdb copy is restricted to in-frame clones and leaves out a portion. The table has 150,000 to 200,000 clones, about 88% seen once; the top ten hold about 2.3%. Sequenced material: PBMCs. The receptors stem from a young woman in good health and CMV-seronegative. Each CDR3 is given with its conserved first and last residue. The order of the fields is J gene, V gene, D gene, clone size, CDR3 DNA, CDR3 protein. A D gene is named only where the DNA matches it firmly. Size is stated for part of the rows, as once, few or many counts, or as a class when the clone is expanded.

J: TRBJ2-5
V: TRBV4-2
D: TRBD2
size: .
DNA: TGTGCCAGCAGCCAAGGCAGGACTAGCAGTGGTAAAACGGAGACCCAGTACTTC
CDR3: CASSQGRTSSGKTETQYF

J: TRBJ2-1
V: TRBV27
D: TRBD2
size: .
DNA: TGTGCCAGCAGTTCGGCTAGCGGGGGGGCCGGGAATGAGCAGTTCTTC
CDR3: CASSSASGGAGNEQFF

J: TRBJ1-1
V: TRBV7-9
D: TRBD1
size: .
DNA: TGTGCCAGCAGCTATCCCGACAGGGTAATTTGGGACACTGAAGCTTTCTTT
CDR3: CASSYPDRVIWDTEAFF

J: TRBJ1-1
V: TRBV11-2
D: .
size: .
DNA: TGTGCCAGCAGCTTATTCAGGGGGAACACTGAAGCTTTCTTT
CDR3: CASSLFRGNTEAFF

J: TRBJ2-1
V: TRBV27
D: .
size: .
DNA: TGTGCCAGCAGCCGAACAGTCTCCTACAATGAGCAGTTCTTC
CDR3: CASSRTVSYNEQFF

J: TRBJ1-4
V: TRBV7-9
D: .
size: .
DNA: TGTGCCAGCAGCTTACCGGGTGAAAAACTGTTTTTT
CDR3: CASSLPGEKLFF

J: TRBJ1-5
V: TRBV25-1
D: TRBD1
size: few
DNA: TGTGCCAGTGGGACAGTTCCTAATCAGCCCCAGCATTTT
CDR3: CASGTVPNQPQHF

J: TRBJ1-3
V: TRBV5-3
D: .
size: .
DNA: TGTGCCAGAACCCCATGGGGGGGACACCACCATTGCTCTGGAAACACCATATATTTT
CDR3: CARTPWGGHHHCSGNTIYF

J: TRBJ2-2
V: TRBV30
D: .
size: .
DNA: TGTGCCTGGAGACAGAACACCGGGGAGCTGTTTTTT
CDR3: CAWRQNTGELFF

J: TRBJ2-7
V: TRBV18
D: TRBD1
size: .
DNA: TGTGCCAGCTCACCGTTGGACAGGGGGCAAGAGCAGTACTTC
CDR3: CASSPLDRGQEQYF

J: TRBJ1-2
V: TRBV19
D: TRBD1
size: .
DNA: TGTGCCAGTAAAGAACGGGGGGACAGGATCTATGGCTACACCTTC
CDR3: CASKERGDRIYGYTF

J: TRBJ2-5
V: TRBV18
D: .
size: .
DNA: TGTGCCAGCTCACCAATATCGACTGCGCAAGAGACCCAGTACTTC
CDR3: CASSPISTAQETQYF

J: TRBJ1-5
V: TRBV21-1
D: .
size: .
DNA: TGTGCCAGCAGCAAGGTGGAGGGGTTTAGCAATCAGCCCCAGCATTTT
CDR3: CASSKVEGFSNQPQHF

J: TRBJ1-2
V: TRBV5-1
D: TRBD1
size: .
DNA: TGCGCCAGCAGCTACTCCCAGGGGGCCCACTATGGCTACACCTTC
CDR3: CASSYSQGAHYGYTF

J: TRBJ2-2
V: TRBV7-8
D: .
size: .
DNA: TGTGCCAGCAGCTCGTTTTTGACAGATAACACCGGGGAGCTGTTTTTT
CDR3: CASSSFLTDNTGELFF

J: TRBJ1-2
V: TRBV5-8
D: TRBD1
size: .
DNA: TGTGCCAGCAGCCTACTCGGGACAGGGTATCAGTATGGCTACACCTTC
CDR3: CASSLLGTGYQYGYTF

J: TRBJ2-7
V: TRBV28
D: TRBD1
size: .
DNA: TGTGCCAGCAGTCCGACAGGGAAGGGCGGCGAGCAGTACTTC
CDR3: CASSPTGKGGEQYF

J: TRBJ1-4
V: TRBV19
D: .
size: .
DNA: TGTGCCAGTAGTACCCCTCCCGGGGAACTGTTTTTT
CDR3: CASSTPPGELFF

J: TRBJ2-7
V: TRBV29-1
D: .
size: once
DNA: TGCAGCGTTGCCTGGGTTCCCTCTACAGGCGAGCAGTACTTC
CDR3: CSVAWVPSTGEQYF

J: TRBJ1-1
V: TRBV5-4
D: .
size: .
DNA: TGTGCCAGCAGCTTGGGTGCAGGAATAAACACTGAAGCTTTCTTT
CDR3: CASSLGAGINTEAFF

J: TRBJ1-5
V: TRBV30
D: TRBD1
size: .
DNA: TGTGCCTGGTCGGGACAGGGGGACAATCAGCCCCAGCATTTT
CDR3: CAWSGQGDNQPQHF

J: TRBJ1-1
V: TRBV18
D: .
size: .
DNA: TGTGCCAGCTCACTCAGGCGACAGGATATATGGGGAGAAGCTTTCTTT
CDR3: CASSLRRQDIWGEAFF

J: TRBJ1-1
V: TRBV10-2
D: .
size: .
DNA: TGCGCCAGCAGTGAGGGGGAGGGCATTTACGGTGAAGCTTTCTTT
CDR3: CASSEGEGIYGEAFF

J: TRBJ1-1
V: TRBV13
D: TRBD1
size: .
DNA: TGTGCCAGCAGCTCAGAGACAGGGCGGGACACTGAAGCTTTCTTT
CDR3: CASSSETGRDTEAFF

J: TRBJ1-3
V: TRBV9
D: TRBD1
size: .
DNA: TGTGCCAGCAGCGTCCAGGGGGCTGGAAACACCATATATTTT
CDR3: CASSVQGAGNTIYF

J: TRBJ2-3
V: TRBV7-2
D: TRBD2
size: .
DNA: TGTGCCAGCAGCTCCGTGGGGACGAGCGGGAGTTTAACAGATACGCAGTATTTT
CDR3: CASSSVGTSGSLTDTQYF

J: TRBJ2-3
V: TRBV7-8
D: TRBD2
size: .
DNA: TGTGCCAGCAGCTTAAATAGCGGGGTTTCTGATACGCAGTATTTT
CDR3: CASSLNSGVSDTQYF

J: TRBJ2-3
V: TRBV2
D: .
size: .
DNA: TGTGCCAGCAGTGCGGGGTTCGGTAGTTCAGATACGCAGTATTTT
CDR3: CASSAGFGSSDTQYF

J: TRBJ1-4
V: TRBV6-5
D: .
size: .
DNA: TGTGCCAGCAGTTACTACCCCGGGGGTACTAATGAAAAACTGTTTTTT
CDR3: CASSYYPGGTNEKLFF

J: TRBJ1-2
V: TRBV7-9
D: .
size: .
DNA: TGTGCCAGCAGCGGTAGCGGTGGACACTTAGCTAACTATGGCTACACCTTC
CDR3: CASSGSGGHLANYGYTF

J: TRBJ2-6
V: TRBV7-2
D: .
size: .
DNA: TGTGCCAGCAGCTTAGAACAGGGCTACCACTCTGGGGCCAACGTCCTGACTTTC
CDR3: CASSLEQGYHSGANVLTF

J: TRBJ1-2
V: TRBV27
D: .
size: .
DNA: TGTGCCAGCAGTTTATGGGCTAGAAACAGGGTCTATGGCTACACCTTC
CDR3: CASSLWARNRVYGYTF

J: TRBJ1-2
V: TRBV6-1
D: TRBD1
size: .
DNA: TGTGCCAGCAGGCTCCGGGACAGGGCCTTCTACACCTTC
CDR3: CASRLRDRAFYTF

J: TRBJ1-1
V: TRBV13
D: TRBD1
size: .
DNA: TGTGCCAGCAGCCCGGGACAGGGGTACACTGAAGCTTTCTTT
CDR3: CASSPGQGYTEAFF

J: TRBJ2-5
V: TRBV6-5
D: TRBD2
size: .
DNA: TGTGCCAGCAGTTCCCGGGAGGCTCCCCGGCAAGAGACCCAGTACTTC
CDR3: CASSSREAPRQETQYF

J: TRBJ1-5
V: TRBV7-9
D: .
size: .
DNA: TGTGCCAGCAGTTACGGACAGACCAATCAGCCCCAGCATTTT
CDR3: CASSYGQTNQPQHF

J: TRBJ2-6
V: TRBV7-3
D: TRBD2
size: .
DNA: TGTGCCAGCAGCCCAAATAGCGGGGGGGCCGCTGGGGCCAACGTCCTGACTTTC
CDR3: CASSPNSGGAAGANVLTF

J: TRBJ1-1
V: TRBV19
D: .
size: .
DNA: TGTGCCAGTAGTATTTGGGAAGGGGCAGGGTCTGAAGCTTTCTTT
CDR3: CASSIWEGAGSEAFF

J: TRBJ2-7
V: TRBV29-1
D: TRBD2
size: .
DNA: TGCAGCGTTGGGACTAGCGACTACGAGCAGTACTTC
CDR3: CSVGTSDYEQYF

J: TRBJ1-1
V: TRBV29-1
D: .
size: .
DNA: TGCAGCGTTGCCCTACTAGGCAGAGAAGCTTTCTTT
CDR3: CSVALLGREAFF

J: TRBJ2-7
V: TRBV4-3
D: TRBD1
size: .
DNA: TGCGCCAGCAGCCAAGAGTTGGGACAGGGCGACGAGCAGTACTTC
CDR3: CASSQELGQGDEQYF

J: TRBJ2-1
V: TRBV12-5
D: .
size: .
DNA: TGTGCTAGTGGTTTCCGGGTAGGCAATGAGCAGTTCTTC
CDR3: CASGFRVGNEQFF

J: TRBJ2-2
V: TRBV5-1
D: .
size: .
DNA: TGCGCCAGCTCGAAAGACAGTTTCTCGAACACCGGGGAGCTGTTTTTT
CDR3: CASSKDSFSNTGELFF

J: TRBJ1-5
V: TRBV7-2
D: TRBD1
size: .
DNA: TGTGCCAGCAGCTTAGCCCCCGGGACAGACTTAAATCAGCCCCAGCATTTT
CDR3: CASSLAPGTDLNQPQHF

J: TRBJ2-7
V: TRBV14
D: .
size: .
DNA: TGTGCCAGCAGCCAAGGACTAGTAGGGTACTTC
CDR3: CASSQGLVGYF

J: TRBJ2-1
V: TRBV28
D: .
size: .
DNA: TGTGCCAGCAGTTCTTCCAGGGAAGCCGTTCTCGATGAGCAGTTCTTC
CDR3: CASSSSREAVLDEQFF

J: TRBJ2-7
V: TRBV18
D: .
size: .
DNA: TGTGCCAGCTCCTCAGAGGCCTACGAGCAGTACTTC
CDR3: CASSSEAYEQYF

J: TRBJ2-5
V: TRBV27
D: .
size: .
DNA: TGTGCCAGCAGGAGAGAAGGGCAGGGGAAAGAGACCCAGTACTTC
CDR3: CASRREGQGKETQYF

J: TRBJ1-1
V: TRBV6-6
D: .
size: .
DNA: TGTGCCAGCAGTTACGTAAACACTGAAGCTTTCTTT
CDR3: CASSYVNTEAFF